This TCR beta chain originates from a study of neurological immune-mediated disorders. cDNA synthesis was performed by 5'RACE with 10-nucleotide random UMIs. In every sequencing run, more than 170 million TCR-beta sequences were generated from 15-18 subjects. Each CDR3 protein is one row after TCRdb ran MiXCR on the 5' RACE reads. The data hold 40,000 or so distinct CDR3 sequences, with roughly 12% observed a single time. Regarding the study as a whole: HTLV-1-associated myelopathy displayed the greatest TCR clonal expansion, and multiple sclerosis exhibited the smallest, lower than that of healthy controls. There were no CDR3 amino acid sequences shared by expanded clones across subjects, a result suggesting private repertoires in all groups.

The sample holds many counts of this clonotype. Its antigen is as yet unknown. The time point is: longitudinal time-point 3. This CDR3 is built from 18 residues. Germline-derived CDR1 and CDR2 are SGHRS and YFSETQ. J gave up 2 bases and V 4 bases, and 18 bases lay outside the gene matches. This receptor was obtained from a man aged 30 to 39 in good health. The rearrangement links TRBV5-1 to TRBJ2-7; 7 bases are a match to TRBD2. Source material: PBMCs. The CDR3 sequence is CASSQFPREISPPYEQYF. In DNA, the CDR3 is TGCGCCAGCAGCCAATTCCCGCGGGAGATTTCCCCACCCTACGAGCAGTACTTC.